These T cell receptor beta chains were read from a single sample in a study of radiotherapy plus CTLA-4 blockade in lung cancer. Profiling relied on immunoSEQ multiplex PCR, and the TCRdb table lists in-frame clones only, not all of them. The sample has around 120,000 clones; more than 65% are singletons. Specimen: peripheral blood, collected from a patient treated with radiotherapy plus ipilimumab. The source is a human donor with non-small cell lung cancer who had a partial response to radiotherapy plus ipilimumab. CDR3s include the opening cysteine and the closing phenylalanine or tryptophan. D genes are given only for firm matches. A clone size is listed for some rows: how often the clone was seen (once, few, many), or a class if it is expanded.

CDR3aa: CASRLGLAGSNEQFF
CDR3nt: TGCGCCAGCAGACTCGGACTAGCGGGAAGCAATGAGCAGTTCTTC
d_gene: TRBD2
j_gene: TRBJ2-1
abundance: NA
v_gene: TRBV5-1

CDR3aa: CASSLIGLRGEETQYF
CDR3nt: TGTGCCAGCAGCTTAATTGGGTTGCGGGGAGAAGAGACCCAGTACTTC
d_gene: NA
j_gene: TRBJ2-5
abundance: NA
v_gene: TRBV7-8

CDR3aa: CASSLATGRQPQHF
CDR3nt: TGTGCCAGCAGCTTGGCGACAGGGAGACAGCCCCAGCATTTT
d_gene: TRBD1
j_gene: TRBJ1-5
abundance: NA
v_gene: TRBV5-6

CDR3aa: CAISGQGNQPQHF
CDR3nt: TGTGCCATCAGCGGTCAAGGCAATCAGCCCCAGCATTTT
d_gene: NA
j_gene: TRBJ1-5
abundance: NA
v_gene: TRBV10-3

CDR3aa: CASSLGSSGGGYEQYF
CDR3nt: TGCGCCAGCAGCTTGGGGTCGAGTGGGGGCGGCTACGAGCAGTACTTC
d_gene: NA
j_gene: TRBJ2-7
abundance: NA
v_gene: TRBV5-1

CDR3aa: CASSVAVLAGGNEQFF
CDR3nt: TGTGCCAGCAGCGTAGCAGTGCTAGCGGGAGGTAATGAGCAGTTCTTC
d_gene: TRBD2
j_gene: TRBJ2-1
abundance: NA
v_gene: TRBV9

CDR3aa: CASSPPVMNTEAFF
CDR3nt: TGTGCCAGCTCACCCCCGGTCATGAACACTGAAGCTTTCTTT
d_gene: NA
j_gene: TRBJ1-1
abundance: NA
v_gene: TRBV18

CDR3aa: CTSSSQGSGANVLTF
CDR3nt: TGTACCAGCAGCTCCCAGGGCTCTGGGGCCAACGTCCTGACTTTC
d_gene: NA
j_gene: TRBJ2-6
abundance: NA
v_gene: TRBV5-6

CDR3aa: CASSQPGQGGQPQHF
CDR3nt: TGTGCCAGCAGTCAACCGGGACAGGGGGGTCAGCCCCAGCATTTT
d_gene: TRBD1
j_gene: TRBJ1-5
abundance: NA
v_gene: TRBV28

CDR3aa: CASSLVQSKRGYTF
CDR3nt: TGTGCCAGCAGTTTAGTGCAGTCTAAGCGCGGCTACACCTTC
d_gene: NA
j_gene: TRBJ1-2
abundance: NA
v_gene: TRBV28

CDR3aa: CASSLKTSGSDEQFF
CDR3nt: TGTGCCAGCAGCTTAAAGACTAGCGGGAGCGATGAGCAGTTCTTC
d_gene: TRBD2
j_gene: TRBJ2-1
abundance: NA
v_gene: TRBV7-2

CDR3aa: CASSQYSGTQFF
CDR3nt: TGTGCCAGCAGCCAGTATAGCGGAACGCAGTTCTTC
d_gene: NA
j_gene: TRBJ2-1
abundance: NA
v_gene: TRBV7-2

CDR3aa: CASSGTAVSGNTIYF
CDR3nt: TGTGCCAGTAGCGGTACGGCGGTCTCTGGAAACACCATATATTTT
d_gene: NA
j_gene: TRBJ1-3
abundance: NA
v_gene: TRBV19

CDR3aa: CASSEARGGLLYGYTF
CDR3nt: TGTGCCAGCAGTGAAGCGCGTGGGGGACTACTCTATGGCTACACCTTC
d_gene: NA
j_gene: TRBJ1-2
abundance: few
v_gene: TRBV6-1

CDR3aa: CASSLLLADFTDTQYF
CDR3nt: TGTGCCAGCAGCTTACTACTAGCGGATTTCACAGATACGCAGTATTTT
d_gene: TRBD2
j_gene: TRBJ2-3
abundance: NA
v_gene: TRBV7-2

CDR3aa: CAYRDRGSYEQYF
CDR3nt: TGTGCCTACCGGGACAGGGGATCCTACGAGCAGTACTTC
d_gene: TRBD1
j_gene: TRBJ2-7
abundance: NA
v_gene: TRBV30

CDR3aa: CAWSDLSGNYGYTF
CDR3nt: TGTGCCTGGAGCGATCTTAGCGGGAACTATGGCTACACCTTC
d_gene: NA
j_gene: TRBJ1-2
abundance: once
v_gene: TRBV30

CDR3aa: CASSTLREISGRAAGMVNEQFF
CDR3nt: TGTGCCAGCAGCACCTTACGAGAGATAAGCGGGAGGGCAGCGGGGATGGTAAATGAGCAGTTCTTC
d_gene: TRBD2
j_gene: TRBJ2-1
abundance: NA
v_gene: TRBV28

CDR3aa: CAAGTGVKRESNEQFF
CDR3nt: TGTGCCGCGGGGACAGGGGTCAAGCGGGAGAGCAATGAGCAGTTCTTC
d_gene: TRBD1
j_gene: TRBJ2-1
abundance: NA
v_gene: TRBV28

CDR3aa: CASSQGIGSGGQSEQYF
CDR3nt: TGTGCCAGCAGCCAAGGGATCGGGAGTGGCGGGCAGTCCGAGCAGTACTTC
d_gene: NA
j_gene: TRBJ2-7
abundance: few
v_gene: TRBV4-2

CDR3aa: CASSPPSGYNSPLHF
CDR3nt: TGTGCCAGCAGCCCCCCGTCAGGCTATAATTCACCCCTCCACTTT
d_gene: NA
j_gene: TRBJ1-6
abundance: NA
v_gene: TRBV6-5

CDR3aa: CASSLPGQNYGYTF
CDR3nt: TGTGCCAGCAGCCTCCCGGGACAGAACTATGGCTACACCTTC
d_gene: TRBD1
j_gene: TRBJ1-2
abundance: NA
v_gene: TRBV9

CDR3aa: CASSRARGGPNEKLFF
CDR3nt: TGTGCCAGCAGCCGCGCCCGGGGGGGGCCTAATGAAAAACTGTTTTTT
d_gene: NA
j_gene: TRBJ1-4
abundance: few
v_gene: TRBV28

CDR3aa: CASSLGLADNTDTQYF
CDR3nt: TGTGCCAGCAGCTTAGGACTAGCGGATAACACAGATACGCAGTATTTT
d_gene: TRBD2
j_gene: TRBJ2-3
abundance: NA
v_gene: TRBV7-9

CDR3aa: CASSRGTESTDTQYF
CDR3nt: TGTGCCAGTAGTAGGGGGACAGAGAGCACAGATACGCAGTATTTT
d_gene: TRBD1
j_gene: TRBJ2-3
abundance: once
v_gene: TRBV19

CDR3aa: CASSRLTSGAHEQFF
CDR3nt: TGCGCCAGCAGCCGATTGACTAGCGGAGCCCATGAGCAGTTCTTC
d_gene: TRBD2
j_gene: TRBJ2-1
abundance: NA
v_gene: TRBV4-3

CDR3aa: CASSFPDSPNEKLFF
CDR3nt: TGTGCCAGCAGCTTTCCGGACAGCCCCAATGAAAAACTGTTTTTT
d_gene: NA
j_gene: TRBJ1-4
abundance: NA
v_gene: TRBV7-9

CDR3aa: CASSIDSLTGAYGYTF
CDR3nt: TGTGCCAGTAGTATAGATTCCTTGACAGGCGCCTATGGCTACACCTTC
d_gene: NA
j_gene: TRBJ1-2
abundance: NA
v_gene: TRBV19

CDR3aa: CASRLQGTEQFF
CDR3nt: TGTGCCAGCAGGTTACAGGGAACTGAGCAGTTCTTC
d_gene: NA
j_gene: TRBJ2-1
abundance: NA
v_gene: TRBV2

CDR3aa: CASSTSGRPEETQYF
CDR3nt: TGTGCCAGTAGTACAAGCGGGAGGCCAGAAGAGACCCAGTACTTC
d_gene: TRBD2
j_gene: TRBJ2-5
abundance: NA
v_gene: TRBV19

CDR3aa: CASSQGVGGYTDTQYF
CDR3nt: TGCGCCAGCAGCCAGGGGGTGGGGGGGTACACAGATACGCAGTATTTT
d_gene: TRBD2
j_gene: TRBJ2-3
abundance: once
v_gene: TRBV4-1

CDR3aa: CASIRHFGNTIYF
CDR3nt: TGTGCCAGCATAAGACATTTCGGAAACACCATATATTTT
d_gene: NA
j_gene: TRBJ1-3
abundance: NA
v_gene: TRBV28

CDR3aa: CASSRLASGGLTDTQYF
CDR3nt: TGCGCCAGCAGCCGCTTAGCCTCGGGGGGCCTCACAGATACGCAGTATTTT
d_gene: NA
j_gene: TRBJ2-3
abundance: NA
v_gene: TRBV5-1

CDR3aa: CASSEPGQGSNEQYF
CDR3nt: TGCGCCAGCAGTGAACCGGGACAGGGGTCTAACGAGCAGTACTTC
d_gene: TRBD1
j_gene: TRBJ2-7
abundance: NA
v_gene: TRBV10-2

CDR3aa: CASSQAGLAGGGETQYF
CDR3nt: TGTGCCAGCAGCCAAGCCGGACTAGCGGGAGGGGGAGAGACCCAGTACTTC
d_gene: TRBD2
j_gene: TRBJ2-5
abundance: NA
v_gene: TRBV4-2

CDR3aa: CASSEGGRGPAYETQYF
CDR3nt: TGTGCCAGCAGCGAGGGCGGCAGGGGGCCCGCTTATGAGACCCAGTACTTC
d_gene: TRBD1
j_gene: TRBJ2-5
abundance: NA
v_gene: TRBV11-3

CDR3aa: CASSAVTGFGEGYTF
CDR3nt: TGTGCCAGCAGCGCCGTAACAGGGTTCGGGGAGGGCTACACCTTC
d_gene: NA
j_gene: TRBJ1-2
abundance: NA
v_gene: TRBV7-2

CDR3aa: CASSYSREGTDTQYF
CDR3nt: TGTGCCAGCAGTTACTCCCGGGAGGGCACAGATACGCAGTATTTT
d_gene: TRBD2
j_gene: TRBJ2-3
abundance: NA
v_gene: TRBV6-5

CDR3aa: CASSEGFGTGELFF
CDR3nt: TGTGCCAGCAGCGAGGGCTTTGGCACCGGGGAGCTGTTTTTT
d_gene: NA
j_gene: TRBJ2-2
abundance: NA
v_gene: TRBV28

CDR3aa: CASSQDIELADTQYF
CDR3nt: TGTGCCAGCAGCCAAGATATAGAACTAGCAGATACGCAGTATTTT
d_gene: NA
j_gene: TRBJ2-3
abundance: NA
v_gene: TRBV4-2

CDR3aa: CASSLLRGYDSGNTIYF
CDR3nt: TGTGCCAGCAGTTTATTAAGGGGGTACGACTCTGGAAACACCATATATTTT
d_gene: NA
j_gene: TRBJ1-3
abundance: NA
v_gene: TRBV28

CDR3aa: CATKGAEAFF
CDR3nt: TGTGCCACAAAGGGGGCTGAAGCTTTCTTT
d_gene: NA
j_gene: TRBJ1-1
abundance: NA
v_gene: TRBV6-5

CDR3aa: CACRREWNSPLHF
CDR3nt: TGTGCCTGCCGGAGGGAATGGAATTCACCCCTCCACTTT
d_gene: NA
j_gene: TRBJ1-6
abundance: few
v_gene: TRBV30

CDR3aa: CASSKGQGNTEAFF
CDR3nt: TGTGCCAGCAGTAAAGGACAGGGAAACACTGAAGCTTTCTTT
d_gene: TRBD1
j_gene: TRBJ1-1
abundance: NA
v_gene: TRBV2

CDR3aa: CASSLQYGTGVGHEQFF
CDR3nt: TGCGCCAGCAGCCTCCAATACGGGACAGGGGTGGGCCATGAGCAGTTCTTC
d_gene: TRBD1
j_gene: TRBJ2-1
abundance: NA
v_gene: TRBV4-1

CDR3aa: CASSLLNQPQHF
CDR3nt: TGTGCCAGCAGTTTACTCAATCAGCCCCAGCATTTT
d_gene: NA
j_gene: TRBJ1-5
abundance: NA
v_gene: TRBV28